The rows below give T cell receptor beta chains drawn from one sample of a study of monozygotic twins with inflammatory bowel disease. TCRdb re-called the 5' RACE reads; one entry per CDR3 protein, DNA not given. The sample includes about 420,000 distinct CDR3 sequences. The sequenced sample was blood. These TCRs come from a human donor with ulcerative colitis or Crohn's disease, or a healthy co-twin of an affected twin (not recorded which). CDR3s include the opening cysteine and the closing phenylalanine or tryptophan. Each record gives: V gene, J gene, CDR3 protein.

TRBV7-9	TRBJ1-1	CASSLARRERGTEAFF
TRBV11-2	TRBJ2-1	CASSLFTSGRASYNEQFF
TRBV2	TRBJ1-2	CASSDRGYYYGYTF
TRBV20-1	TRBJ2-3	CSASPILTDTQYF
TRBV3-1	TRBJ1-2	CASQGNYGYTF
TRBV5-1	TRBJ1-5	CASSLSGEPHQPQHF
TRBV20-1	TRBJ1-5	CSARVGENQPQHF
TRBV28	TRBJ2-1	CASRSGWTEEQFF
TRBV12-3/TRBV12-4	TRBJ2-1	CASQREGLSEQFF
TRBV9	TRBJ2-5	CASSVSGGSVETQYF
TRBV7-9	TRBJ2-7	CASSPPTGPIEQYF
TRBV3-1	TRBJ1-1	CASSQDQRSEAFF
TRBV7-2	TRBJ2-5	CASSLETSPETQYF
TRBV20-1	TRBJ2-1	CSAQKATSFNEQFF
TRBV24-1	TRBJ1-1	CATREGKKAFF
TRBV7-9	TRBJ1-3	CASSFRLPSGNTIYF
TRBV3-1	TRBJ2-6	CASSFGANVLTF
TRBV4-1	TRBJ1-6	CASSQPRTGLNSPLHF
TRBV29-1	TRBJ2-3	CSVDKRGSTDTQYF
TRBV29-1	TRBJ2-1	CSVDTSGIYNEQFF
TRBV19	TRBJ2-5	CASSITGGGETQYF
TRBV9	TRBJ1-6	CASSDHRDLHF
TRBV20-1	TRBJ1-5	CSASYGNSNQPQHF
TRBV4-1	TRBJ2-3	CASSQDSHTQYF
TRBV11-2	TRBJ2-2	CASSRWANRLADTGELFF
TRBV18	TRBJ1-2	CASSHGQDYGYTF
TRBV11-2	TRBJ2-2	CASSLVSTGELFF
TRBV21-1	TRBJ2-1	CASSKEERVREEFF
TRBV27	TRBJ2-1	CASSSRQGVSLNEQFF
TRBV5-1	TRBJ2-1	CASSPQLAGGLSGQFF
TRBV5-1	TRBJ1-2	CASSAPGDSEGYTF
TRBV4-3	TRBJ1-1	CASSQDLWQLNTEAFF
TRBV20-1	TRBJ1-1	CSARKQGGGLFEAFF
TRBV29-1	TRBJ2-1	CSVEGTGTEYNEQFF
TRBV11-2	TRBJ2-1	CASSLVPPGLAANEQFF
TRBV11-2	TRBJ2-3	CASRALGQGGADTQYF
TRBV3-1	TRBJ1-1	CASSASLGTEAFF
TRBV27	TRBJ1-2	CASSSSGTGYYGYTF
TRBV25-1	TRBJ2-7	CASVGTVTYEQYF
TRBV24-1	TRBJ2-1	CATSDYRGGSSYNEQFF
TRBV20-1	TRBJ2-7	CSASPVTYEQYF
TRBV12-3/TRBV12-4	TRBJ2-4	CASSLGPGNIQYF
TRBV12-3/TRBV12-4	TRBJ2-3	CASRPGRSGLDTQYF
TRBV5-1	TRBJ1-1	CASSFTPTSGPGEAFF
TRBV6-6	TRBJ2-7	CASKGDHYEQYF
TRBV7-9	TRBJ2-1	CASSLEWVPRNEQFF
TRBV5-1	TRBJ1-6	CASSLGTEPPLNSPLHF
TRBV29-1	TRBJ2-1	CSVERKLADNEQFF
TRBV20-1	TRBJ1-1	CSAERTGGPEAFF
TRBV7-9	TRBJ1-1	CASSLGQHTEAFF
TRBV16	TRBJ2-4	CASSQSRQGVTKNIQYF
TRBV6-2/TRBV6-3	TRBJ1-6	CASSSFGRGGISPLHF
TRBV10-2	TRBJ1-3	CASSDRDRGRSGNTIYF